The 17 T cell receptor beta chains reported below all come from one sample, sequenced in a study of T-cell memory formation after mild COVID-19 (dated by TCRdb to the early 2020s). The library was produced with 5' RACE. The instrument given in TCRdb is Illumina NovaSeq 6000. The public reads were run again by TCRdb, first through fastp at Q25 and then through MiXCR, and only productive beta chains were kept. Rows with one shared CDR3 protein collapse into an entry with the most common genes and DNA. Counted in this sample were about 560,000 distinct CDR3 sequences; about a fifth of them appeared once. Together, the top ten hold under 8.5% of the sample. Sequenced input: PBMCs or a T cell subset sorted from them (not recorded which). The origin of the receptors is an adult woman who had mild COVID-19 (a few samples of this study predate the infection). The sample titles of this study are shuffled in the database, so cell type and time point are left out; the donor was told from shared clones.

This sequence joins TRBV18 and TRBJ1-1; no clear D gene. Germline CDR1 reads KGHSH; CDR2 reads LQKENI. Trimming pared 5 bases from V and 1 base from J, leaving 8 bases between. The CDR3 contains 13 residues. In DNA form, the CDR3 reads TGTGCCAGCTCAGAAAACCCGAACACTGAAGCTTTCTTT. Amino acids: CASSENPNTEAFF. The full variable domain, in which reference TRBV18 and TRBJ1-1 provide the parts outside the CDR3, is NAGVMQNPRHLVRRRGQEARLRCSPMKGHSHVYWYRQLPEEGLKFMVYLQKENIIDESGMPKERFSAEFPKEGPSILRIQQVVRGDSAAYFCASSENPNTEAFFGQGTRLTVV.

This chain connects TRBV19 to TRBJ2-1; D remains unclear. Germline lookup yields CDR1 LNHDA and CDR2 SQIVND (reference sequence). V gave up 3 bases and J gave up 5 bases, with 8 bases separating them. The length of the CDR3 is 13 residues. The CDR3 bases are TGTGCCAGTAGTATTAGGCGAGACAATGAGCAGTTCTTC. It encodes CASSIRRDNEQFF.

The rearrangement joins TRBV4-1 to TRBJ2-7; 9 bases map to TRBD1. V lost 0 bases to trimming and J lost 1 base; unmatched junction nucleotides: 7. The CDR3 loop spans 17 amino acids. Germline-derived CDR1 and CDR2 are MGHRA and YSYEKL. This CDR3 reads CASSQEEEGQGSYEQYF. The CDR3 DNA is TGCGCCAGCAGCCAAGAAGAGGAGGGACAGGGATCCTACGAGCAGTACTTC.

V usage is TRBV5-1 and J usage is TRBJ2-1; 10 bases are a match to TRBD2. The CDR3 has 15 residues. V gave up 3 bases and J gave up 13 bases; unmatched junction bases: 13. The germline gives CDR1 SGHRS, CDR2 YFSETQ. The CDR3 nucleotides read TGCGCCAGCAGCTCGACCGGGACTAGCGCTCTGAGCCAGTTCTTC. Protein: CASSSTGTSALSQFF.

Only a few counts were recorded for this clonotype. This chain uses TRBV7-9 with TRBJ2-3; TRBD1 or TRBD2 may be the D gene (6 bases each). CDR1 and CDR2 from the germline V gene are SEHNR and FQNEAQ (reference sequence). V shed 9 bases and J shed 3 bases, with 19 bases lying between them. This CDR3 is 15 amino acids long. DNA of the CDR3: TGTGCCAGTTCCTCCGCGTGGGGGGCGACAGATACGCAGTATTTT. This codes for CASSSAWGATDTQYF.

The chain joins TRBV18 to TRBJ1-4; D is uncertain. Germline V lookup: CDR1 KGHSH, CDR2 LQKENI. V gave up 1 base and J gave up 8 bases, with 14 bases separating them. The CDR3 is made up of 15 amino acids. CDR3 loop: CASSPHKGDWEKLFF. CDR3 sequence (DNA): TGTGCCAGCTCACCACATAAGGGAGACTGGGAAAAACTGTTTTTT.

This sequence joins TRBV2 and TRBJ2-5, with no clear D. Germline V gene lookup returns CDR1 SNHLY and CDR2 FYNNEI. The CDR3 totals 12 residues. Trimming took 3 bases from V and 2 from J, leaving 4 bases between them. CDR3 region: CASSERQETQYF. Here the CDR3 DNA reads TGTGCCAGCAGTGAGCGACAAGAGACCCAGTACTTC.

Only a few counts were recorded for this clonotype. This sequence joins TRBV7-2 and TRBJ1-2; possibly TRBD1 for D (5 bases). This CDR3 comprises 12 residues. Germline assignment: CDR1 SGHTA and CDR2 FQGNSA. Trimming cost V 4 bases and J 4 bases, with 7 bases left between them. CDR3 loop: CASSSGLYGYTF. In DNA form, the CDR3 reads TGTGCCAGCAGCTCGGGACTCTATGGCTACACCTTC.

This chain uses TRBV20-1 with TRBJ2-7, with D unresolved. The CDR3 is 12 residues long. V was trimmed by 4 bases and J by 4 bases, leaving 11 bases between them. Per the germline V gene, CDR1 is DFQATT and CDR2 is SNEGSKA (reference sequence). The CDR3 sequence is CSAMVAGYEQYF. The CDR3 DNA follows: TGCAGTGCTATGGTCGCAGGTTACGAGCAGTACTTC.

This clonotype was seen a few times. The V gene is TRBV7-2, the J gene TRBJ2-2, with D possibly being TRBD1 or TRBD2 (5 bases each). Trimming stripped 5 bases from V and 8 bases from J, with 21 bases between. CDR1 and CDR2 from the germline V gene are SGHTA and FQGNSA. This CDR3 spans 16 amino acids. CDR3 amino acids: CASSPGRITVGGELFF. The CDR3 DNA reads TGTGCCAGCAGCCCGGGACGGATAACCGTTGGTGGGGAGCTGTTTTTT.

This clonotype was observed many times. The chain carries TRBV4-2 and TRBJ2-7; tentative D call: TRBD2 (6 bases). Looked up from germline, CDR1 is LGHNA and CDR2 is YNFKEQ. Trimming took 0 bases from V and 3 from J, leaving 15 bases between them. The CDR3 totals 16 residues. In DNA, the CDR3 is TGTGCCAGCAGCCAAGATAGCGGTTACGATAGCTACGAGCAGTACTTC. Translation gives CASSQDSGYDSYEQYF.

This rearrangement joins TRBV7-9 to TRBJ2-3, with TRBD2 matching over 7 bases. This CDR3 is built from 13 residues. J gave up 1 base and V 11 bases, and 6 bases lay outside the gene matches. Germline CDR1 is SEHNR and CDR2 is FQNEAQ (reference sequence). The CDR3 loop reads CALESGGTDTQYF. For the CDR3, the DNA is TGTGCCCTCGAGAGCGGGGGCACAGATACGCAGTATTTT.

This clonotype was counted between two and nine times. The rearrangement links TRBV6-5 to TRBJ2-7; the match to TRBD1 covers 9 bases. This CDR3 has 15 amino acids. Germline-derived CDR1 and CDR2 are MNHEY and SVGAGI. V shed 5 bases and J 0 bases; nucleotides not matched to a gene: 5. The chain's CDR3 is CASSKPGQGSYEQYF. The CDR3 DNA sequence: TGTGCCAGCAGTAAACCGGGACAGGGCTCCTACGAGCAGTACTTC.

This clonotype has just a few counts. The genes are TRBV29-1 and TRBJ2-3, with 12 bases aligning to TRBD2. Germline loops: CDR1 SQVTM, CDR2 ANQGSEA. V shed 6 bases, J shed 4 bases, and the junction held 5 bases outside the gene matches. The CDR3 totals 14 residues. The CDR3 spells CSVGRTSGADTQYF. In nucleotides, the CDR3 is TGCAGCGTCGGGAGGACTAGCGGGGCAGATACGCAGTATTTT.

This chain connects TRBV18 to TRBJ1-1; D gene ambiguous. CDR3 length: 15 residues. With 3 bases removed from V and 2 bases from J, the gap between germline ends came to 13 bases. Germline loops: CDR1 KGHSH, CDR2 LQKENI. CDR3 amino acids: CASSPSSGYNTEAFF. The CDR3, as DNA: TGTGCCAGCTCACCTAGCTCAGGATACAACACTGAAGCTTTCTTT.

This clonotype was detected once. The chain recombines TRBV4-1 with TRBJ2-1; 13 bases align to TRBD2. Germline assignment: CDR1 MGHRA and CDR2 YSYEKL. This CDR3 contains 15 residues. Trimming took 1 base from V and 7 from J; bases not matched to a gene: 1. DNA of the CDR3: TGCGCCAGCAGCCAAGGGACTAGCGGGGGTAATGAGCAGTTCTTC. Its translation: CASSQGTSGGNEQFF.

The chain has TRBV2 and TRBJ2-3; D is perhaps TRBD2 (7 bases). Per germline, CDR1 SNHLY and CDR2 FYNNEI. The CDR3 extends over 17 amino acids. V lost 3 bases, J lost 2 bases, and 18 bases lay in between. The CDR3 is CASSEPAGALSTDTQYF. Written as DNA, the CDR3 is TGTGCCAGCAGTGAGCCGGCGGGGGCCCTCTCCACAGATACGCAGTATTTT.